Below, 10 T cell receptor beta chains from the same sample are listed, as sequenced in a study of radiation and T cells in renal cell carcinoma. Clones were read by immunoSEQ multiplex PCR, and TCRdb kept only the in-frame ones, dropping some. The sample lists around 170,000 clones; roughly nine tenths were seen once. Described time point: blood 4 weeks post-SBRT, at nephrectomy. The treatment is: 15 Gy SBRT to primary tumor, nephrectomy 4 weeks later. The source material was blood, sampled from a patient whose treatment included radiotherapy and nephrectomy. The receptors come from a woman aged 45-60 years with renal cell carcinoma.

The chain combines TRBV11-2 with TRBJ1-1, with a weak D call TRBD1 (5 bases). Germline CDR1 is SGHAT and CDR2 is FQNNGV. The ends were cut back, 5 bases at V and 1 base at J, with 17 bases in the middle. The CDR3 totals 16 residues. The CDR3 protein is CASSPRDGRANTEAFF. The CDR3 DNA reads as TGTGCCAGCAGCCCCAGGGATGGTAGGGCGAACACTGAAGCTTTCTTT.

DNA for the CDR3: TGTGCCAGCAGTCCCGGGACAGGAACCTCGAACACTGAAGCTTTCTTT. Its translation: CASSPGTGTSNTEAFF. The rearrangement uses TRBV28 and TRBJ1-1, with TRBD1 matching over 8 bases. This CDR3 has 16 residues. Germline assignment: CDR1 MDHEN and CDR2 SYDVKM. With 5 bases clipped from V and 1 base from J, the junction kept 9 bases outside the gene matches.

This clone was picked up one time. This sequence joins TRBV7-2 and TRBJ2-7; the D gene could be TRBD1 or TRBD2 (6 bases each). In germline, CDR1 is SGHTA, CDR2 FQGNSA. The V gene lost 5 bases and the J gene lost 1 base, with 18 bases spanning the gap. The CDR3 sequence is 16 residues long. The CDR3 DNA reads TGTGCCAGCAGCCCGGGGGCCCCACGAGCATCCTACGAGCAGTACTTC. This translates into CASSPGAPRASYEQYF.

The genes are TRBV18 and TRBJ2-7, with D perhaps matching TRBD2 (5 bases). The CDR3 loop spans 15 amino acids. V was shortened by 3 bases and J by 3 bases, with 15 bases between the two germline ends. Germline CDR1 reads KGHSH; CDR2 reads LQKENI. The CDR3 loop reads CASSPSGLGIYEQYF. CDR3 bases: TGTGCCAGCTCACCCTCCGGACTGGGGATCTACGAGCAGTACTTC.

The rearrangement joins TRBV7-9 to TRBJ1-4; no clear D gene. Germline CDR1 SEHNR, CDR2 FQNEAQ (reference sequence). V was cut by 0 bases and J by 8 bases, with 10 bases left in between. This CDR3 spans 14 amino acids. The CDR3 is CASSLAGYREKLFF. The CDR3 coding sequence is TGTGCCAGCAGCTTAGCAGGGTACCGGGAAAAACTGTTTTTT.

This clone was seen more than once but under ten times. This chain joins TRBV7-8 and TRBJ2-7; TRBD1 matches 9 bases. J was trimmed by 4 bases and V by 5 bases; bases with no gene match: 18. The CDR3 totals 18 residues. In germline, CDR1 is SGHVS, CDR2 FQNEAQ. The CDR3 nucleotides read TGTGCCAGCAGCACGATACCGGGACAGGGAAGAGGGTCGTACGAGCAGTACTTC. Translated: CASSTIPGQGRGSYEQYF.

The chain links TRBV29-1 to TRBJ1-2; tentatively, D is TRBD1 (6 bases). Germline CDR1 reads SQVTM; CDR2 reads ANQGSEA. The V and J ends lost 1 base and 3 bases respectively, with 9 bases between them. The CDR3 sequence is 13 residues long. DNA for the CDR3: TGCAGCGTTGAAGCGGACAGCTACTATGGCTACACCTTC. Its translation: CSVEADSYYGYTF.

This sequence joins TRBV6-5 and TRBJ2-1, with TRBD2 identical over 11 bases. This CDR3 is 13 amino acids long. Germline CDR1 is MNHEY and CDR2 is SVGAGI. J was trimmed by 15 bases and V by 5 bases; bases with no gene match: 9. The CDR3 loop is CASSVISGGATFF. In DNA form, the CDR3 reads TGTGCCAGCAGTGTGATTAGCGGGGGGGCCACGTTCTTC.

V gene TRBV4-2 combines with J gene TRBJ2-7; 13 bases line up with TRBD2. CDR3 size: 15 residues. Germline lookup yields CDR1 LGHNA and CDR2 YNFKEQ. After removal of 6 bases from V and 2 bases from J, the junction contained 4 bases not matched to a gene. This CDR3 reads CASSHTSGGAYEQYF. In DNA, the CDR3 is TGTGCCAGCAGTCATACTAGCGGGGGGGCCTACGAGCAGTACTTC.

The V and J genes are TRBV7-9 and TRBJ2-5, with D hard to call. The V and J ends lost 5 bases and 2 bases respectively, with 6 bases between them. Germline-derived CDR1 and CDR2 are SEHNR and FQNEAQ (reference sequence). CDR3 size: 12 residues. CDR3 sequence reads: CASSTYQETQYF. CDR3 in DNA: TGTGCCAGCAGCACATATCAAGAGACCCAGTACTTC.